This T cell receptor beta chain was sequenced in a study of cytomegalovirus exposure and HLA in healthy donors. Background on the study: The roughly 130 validation repertoires used the same platform as the 550 to 700 first-cohort repertoires (as reported by a later analysis).

As for this clone: Its antigen is as yet unknown.

Clones were read by immunoSEQ multiplex PCR, and TCRdb kept only the in-frame ones, dropping some. The sample records around 150,000 clones, approximately 96% being singletons. Study-level results: CMV antigen specificity was confirmed in vitro for a few CMV-associated chains. Rare TCR sequences predominated, though certain public TCRs were found in many donors. Later, an analysis found that TCR clusters from the first cohort tended to co-occur in the roughly 110 validation repertoires.

Germline loops: CDR1 MNHNY, CDR2 SVGAGI (reference sequence). With 2 bases removed from V and 4 bases from J, the gap between germline ends came to 9 bases. The CDR3 length is 13 residues. The rearrangement joins TRBV6-6 to TRBJ2-7; D is unresolved. This sequence was found in a woman between 18 and 29 years old in good health and CMV-seronegative. The sample consisted of PBMCs. For the CDR3, the DNA is TGTGCCAGCAGTTACCCTACGACTTACGAGCAGTACTTC. Translation: CASSYPTTYEQYF.